One sample yielded the 25 T cell receptor beta chains listed below, sequenced in a study of regulatory T cells in long-lasting Graves disease. Indicated time point: persistent/refractory GD, antithyroid drugs over 5 years with positive TRAb. Isolated PBMC RNA provided the starting material for the TCR library. iRepertoire HTBI primers and Arm-PCR of CDR3 regions built TCR beta libraries. TCRdb ran MiXCR on the multiplex PCR reads and lists one entry per CDR3 protein. The table records about 660,000 distinct CDR3 sequences, approximately 31% of them present only once. The sequencing here drew on peripheral blood mononuclear cells (PBMCs), taken when the disease was refractory, from a patient treated with antithyroid drugs. These receptors originate from a female donor with Graves disease.

This clonotype was counted ten times or more. The chain recombines TRBV11-2 with TRBJ1-6; D is possibly TRBD1 (6 bases). The CDR3 contains 15 residues. Trimming removed 5 bases from V and 7 bases from J, with 15 bases in between. The germline CDR1 and CDR2 sequences are SGHAT and FQNNGV. The CDR3 is CASSTYQGINSPLHF. The CDR3 DNA sequence: TGTGCCAGCAGCACCTATCAGGGGATCAATTCACCCCTCCACTTT.

This clonotype was detected only a few times. This chain uses TRBV6-1 with TRBJ1-4; 7 bases map to TRBD1. Trimming took 7 bases from V and 3 from J; bases not matched to a gene: 8. Germline V gene lookup returns CDR1 MNHNS and CDR2 SASEGT. The CDR3 is 15 amino acids. The CDR3 DNA sequence: TGTGCCAGCACCTCAGGGGGGTCGGCTAATGAAAAACTGTTTTTT. This translates into CASTSGGSANEKLFF.

This clonotype appeared a few times. The genes are TRBV18 and TRBJ2-2; D call uncertain. The V and J ends lost 2 bases and 2 bases respectively, with 6 bases between them. Germline V CDR1 and CDR2: KGHSH, LQKENI. This CDR3 is 14 amino acids long. The CDR3 sequence: CASSPDPNTGELFF. In DNA, the CDR3 is TGTGCCAGCTCACCAGACCCCAACACCGGGGAGCTGTTTTTT. The full variable domain, in which reference TRBV18 and TRBJ2-2 provide the parts outside the CDR3, is NAGVMQNPRHLVRRRGQEARLRCSPMKGHSHVYWYRQLPEEGLKFMVYLQKENIIDESGMPKERFSAEFPKEGPSILRIQQVVRGDSAAYFCASSPDPNTGELFFGEGSRLTVL.

The genes are TRBV9 and TRBJ2-2; D is possibly TRBD2 (6 bases). Germline assignment: CDR1 SGDLS and CDR2 YYNGEE. The CDR3 spans 13 residues. Trimming pared 3 bases from V and 6 bases from J, leaving 9 bases between. As DNA, the CDR3 is TGTGCCAGCAGCGCCGGACTACCCGGGGAGCTGTTTTTT. Translation: CASSAGLPGELFF. The full variable domain, with the rest looked up from reference TRBV9 and TRBJ2-2, is DSGVTQTPKHLITATGQRVTLRCSPRSGDLSVYWYQQSLDQGLQFLIQYYNGEERAKGNILERFSAQQFPDLHSELNLSSLELGDSALYFCASSAGLPGELFFGEGSRLTVL.

The CDR3 nucleotides are TGTGCCAGCAGTACCGCCCGCAGGGGTGGCAATCAGCCCCAGCATTTT. This translates into CASSTARRGGNQPQHF. V gene TRBV12-3 or TRBV12-4 combines with J gene TRBJ1-5, with D maybe TRBD1 (6 bases). V was shortened by 5 bases and J by 2 bases, with 16 bases between the two germline ends. This CDR3 is 16 amino acids long.

The chain has TRBV6-1 and TRBJ2-7; 8 bases map to TRBD1. The CDR3 covers 16 residues. Unmatched junction bases numbered 15, after V lost 6 bases and J lost 5 bases. Germline CDR1 reads MNHNS; CDR2 reads SASEGT. CDR3 bases: TGTGCCAGCAGGGGCCAGACAGGGGTGGGCCTCCACGAGCAGTACTTC. Residues: CASRGQTGVGLHEQYF.

This sequence joins TRBV10-1 and TRBJ2-7; no reliable D call. The V gene's germline CDR1 is WNHNN and CDR2 SYGVQD (reference sequence). The CDR3 has 13 residues. Trimming took 6 bases from V and 5 from J, leaving 14 bases between them. The CDR3 spells CASRGTNSHEQYF. The CDR3 nucleotides read TGCGCCAGCAGAGGCACCAATAGCCACGAGCAGTACTTC.

This clonotype was observed many times. The V gene is TRBV28, the J gene TRBJ1-1; the D gene is possibly TRBD1 (6 bases). There are 15 residues in the CDR3. The V end lost 8 bases, the J end lost 2 bases, and 18 bases lay between the germline ends. Germline V gene data show CDR1 as MDHEN and CDR2 as SYDVKM. The CDR3 loop reads CASRTTQGFNTEAFF. CDR3 DNA sequence: TGTGCCAGCCGAACTACCCAGGGGTTTAACACTGAAGCTTTCTTT.

V and J are TRBV30 and TRBJ1-2; the match to TRBD1 covers 7 bases. The CDR3 loop spans 12 amino acids. From germline, CDR1 is GTSNPN and CDR2 SVGIG (reference sequence). V gave up 2 bases and J gave up 8 bases; unmatched junction bases: 5. The CDR3 is CAWSLRGGGYTF. CDR3 sequence (DNA): TGTGCCTGGAGTCTCAGAGGGGGCGGCTACACCTTC.

As for this clonotype: The junction departs from the called germline gene at one end, perhaps through a read error. The V gene is TRBV11-1, the J gene TRBJ2-1; 8 nucleotides agree with TRBD2. Per germline, CDR1 SGHAT and CDR2 FQDESV (reference sequence). This CDR3 contains 14 residues. The DNA for the CDR3 is TGTGCCAGCAGCTTGGGCCAGACTAGCGCTGAGCGGTTCTTC. Residues: CASSLGQTSAERFF.

Only a few counts were recorded for this clonotype. The chain is built from TRBV6-1 and TRBJ2-7, with 7 bases matching TRBD2. The V gene's germline CDR1 is MNHNS and CDR2 SASEGT. After removal of 4 bases from V and 3 bases from J, the junction contained 3 bases not matched to a gene. This CDR3 spans 13 amino acids. The CDR3 sequence is CASSVAGDYEQYF. In DNA form, the CDR3 reads TGTGCCAGCAGTGTGGCGGGGGACTACGAGCAGTACTTC.

The sample holds a few counts of this clonotype. The rearrangement links TRBV10-1 to TRBJ1-6, with D perhaps matching TRBD1 (5 bases). Trimming took 3 bases from V and 5 from J, leaving 8 bases between them. The CDR3 has 14 residues. The germline CDR1 and CDR2 sequences are WNHNN and SYGVQD (reference sequence). For the CDR3, the DNA is TGCGCCAGCAGTGATCGGACAAATAATTCACCCCTCCACTTT. It codes for CASSDRTNNSPLHF.

This clonotype showed up many times. The genes are TRBV6-1 and TRBJ2-7; a weak D match, TRBD1 (5 bases). With 7 bases removed from V and 3 bases from J, the gap between germline ends came to 19 bases. The CDR3 has 15 residues. Germline V lookup: CDR1 MNHNS, CDR2 SASEGT. The chain's CDR3 is CASNPLAAGIYEQYF. CDR3 DNA: TGTGCCAGCAATCCTCTGGCGGCAGGGATCTACGAGCAGTACTTC.

This clonotype occurred a few times. DNA for the CDR3: TGTGCCAGCAGGGGACGGAACTCTGGGGCCAACGTCCTGACTTTC. Amino acid sequence: CASRGRNSGANVLTF. This rearrangement joins TRBV2 to TRBJ2-6; possibly TRBD1 or TRBD2 for D (5 bases each). CDR1 is SNHLY and CDR2 is FYNNEI in the germline V gene. This CDR3 region has 15 residues. V was clipped by 6 bases and J by 0 bases, with 9 bases between them.

This sequence joins TRBV20-1 and TRBJ1-1; TRBD1 is a possible D gene (6 bases). Trimming cost V 2 bases and J 4 bases, with 20 bases left between them. Germline CDR1 DFQATT, CDR2 SNEGSKA (reference sequence). The CDR3 is made up of 16 amino acids. CDR3 sequence reads: CSARLRGEGETTEAFF. CDR3 coding DNA: TGCAGTGCTAGATTAAGGGGGGAGGGAGAAACCACTGAAGCTTTCTTT.

V and J are TRBV29-1 and TRBJ2-5; TRBD2 might be the D (6 bases). Trimming shortened V by 7 bases and J by 4 bases, and 13 bases separated the two germline ends. Germline CDR1 and CDR2: SQVTM and ANQGSEA. This CDR3 is 12 amino acids long. CDR3 loop: CSAEGLGETQYF. The CDR3 coding sequence is TGCAGCGCCGAGGGACTGGGAGAGACCCAGTACTTC.

This clonotype was counted ten times or more. The V gene is TRBV28, the J gene TRBJ1-4; TRBD1 matches at 8 bases. There are 15 residues in the CDR3. Germline trimming cut 4 bases from V and 7 bases from J; bases unmatched to any gene: 8. Germline-derived CDR1 and CDR2 are MDHEN and SYDVKM. CDR3 sequence: CASSSRTGRVEKLFF. DNA of the CDR3: TGTGCCAGCAGTTCACGGACAGGGCGGGTTGAAAAACTGTTTTTT. Full variable domain (rest looked up from reference TRBV28 and TRBJ1-4): DVKVTQSSRYLVKRTGEKVFLECVQDMDHENMFWYRQDPGLGLRLIYFSYDVKMKEKGDIPEGYSVSREKKERFSLILESASTNQTSMYLCASSSRTGRVEKLFFGSGTQLSVL.

The chain joins TRBV25-1 to TRBJ1-4; 7 bases match TRBD1. Trimming at V came to 6 bases and at J to 0 bases, leaving 4 bases not matched to a gene. The CDR3 has 15 amino acids. Germline V CDR1 and CDR2: MGHDK, SYGVNS. CDR3 bases: TGTGCCAGCAGCGAGACAGGGCCAACTAATGAAAAACTGTTTTTT. Its protein product is CASSETGPTNEKLFF.

In its sample, this clonotype was seen a few times. The CDR3: CASIPGGPGIAETQYF. For the CDR3, the DNA is TGTGCCAGCATCCCCGGCGGGCCCGGAATAGCCGAGACCCAGTACTTC. The chain links TRBV2 to TRBJ2-5, with D tentatively TRBD2 (5 bases). Between the trimmed V and J ends, which lost 7 bases and 5 bases, there was a span of 23 bases. The CDR3 sequence is 16 residues long. In germline, CDR1 is SNHLY, CDR2 FYNNEI. The variable domain in full, with the rest retrieved from reference TRBV2 and TRBJ2-5, is EPEVTQTPSHQVTQMGQEVILRCVPISNHLYFYWYRQILGQKVEFLVSFYNNEISEKSEIFDDQFSVERPDGSNFTLKIRSTKLEDSAMYFCASIPGGPGIAETQYFGPGTRLLVL.

This clonotype was recorded many times. The CDR3 DNA reads as TGTGCCAGCATCTTTAAGGGGGCGAAGTATGGCTACACCTTC. The encoded protein is CASIFKGAKYGYTF. The chain is built from TRBV6-1 and TRBJ1-2; 7 nucleotides line up with TRBD1. Germline CDR1 MNHNS, CDR2 SASEGT. The CDR3 totals 14 residues. The V segment lost 7 bases and the J segment 5 bases; nucleotides outside the gene matches: 10.

The CDR3 bases are TGTGCCATCAGTACCACAGATTCGGGGGCGGAAAACTACGAGCAGTACTTC. This translates into CAISTTDSGAENYEQYF. The chain employs TRBV10-3 and TRBJ2-7; D might be TRBD1 or TRBD2, each matching 6 bases. The CDR3 totals 17 residues. Trimming shortened V by 5 bases and J by 3 bases, and 23 bases separated the two germline ends. Germline CDR1 is ENHRY and CDR2 is SYGVKD.

V gene TRBV18 combines with J gene TRBJ1-5; possible D gene TRBD1, 5 bases. V lost 1 base, J lost 2 bases, and 18 bases lay in between. The CDR3 consists of 18 residues. Germline V lookup: CDR1 KGHSH, CDR2 LQKENI. The CDR3 protein is CASSPLPPGQFGNQPQHF. The CDR3 DNA follows: TGTGCCAGCTCACCACTACCCCCAGGGCAATTTGGCAATCAGCCCCAGCATTTT.

This clonotype appeared a few times. The chain uses TRBV6-5 and TRBJ2-5, with 15 bases aligning to TRBD2. Germline assignment: CDR1 MNHEY and CDR2 SVGAGI. The CDR3 runs to 17 residues. V was clipped by 1 base and J by 1 base; unmatched bases: 1. The chain's CDR3 is CASSYLGLAGGQETQYF. CDR3 DNA: TGTGCCAGCAGTTACTTGGGACTAGCGGGAGGCCAAGAGACCCAGTACTTC.

This chain uses TRBV6-5 with TRBJ1-1; 7 nucleotides match TRBD1. The germline CDR1 and CDR2 sequences are MNHEY and SVGAGI. Unmatched junction bases numbered 6, after V lost 2 bases and J lost 6 bases. This CDR3 spans 14 amino acids. CDR3: CASSYDRQGSEAFF. In DNA, the CDR3 is TGTGCCAGCAGTTACGATAGACAGGGCTCTGAAGCTTTCTTT.

This clonotype was counted a single time. The genes are TRBV6-2 or TRBV6-3 and TRBJ1-3; 8 nucleotides agree with TRBD1. This CDR3 is 14 amino acids long. V shed 7 bases, J shed 4 bases, and the junction held 6 bases outside the gene matches. CDR1 and CDR2 (germline): MNHEY, SVGEGT. CDR3 sequence (DNA): TGTGCCAGCACCGGGACAGGTCTAGGAAACACCATATATTTT. It translates to CASTGTGLGNTIYF.